What follows describes a single T cell receptor (beta chain). Unique molecular identifiers were incorporated during preparation of the TCRbeta library. One entry per CDR3 protein results from TCRdb running MiXCR on the PCR reads. The table includes around 500,000 distinct CDR3 sequences, 23% detected once. The data are from a study of T-cell reconstitution after alpha-beta-depleted transplantation in children. The receptor's source is a boy younger than two who had a stem cell transplant for acute myeloid leukemia, so the T cells may come from the graft donor. Sample: PBMCs, mostly from graft donor cells, taken 360 days after TCRalphabeta/CD19-depleted stem cell transplant.

The CDR3 loop is CASRPNSGRNTGELFF. The CDR3 DNA is TGTGCCAGCAGGCCGAATAGCGGGAGAAACACCGGGGAGCTGTTTTTT. This rearrangement joins TRBV12-3 or TRBV12-4 to TRBJ2-2; TRBD2 aligns across 9 bases. The V segment lost 6 bases and the J segment 2 bases; nucleotides outside the gene matches: 7. The CDR3 totals 16 residues.